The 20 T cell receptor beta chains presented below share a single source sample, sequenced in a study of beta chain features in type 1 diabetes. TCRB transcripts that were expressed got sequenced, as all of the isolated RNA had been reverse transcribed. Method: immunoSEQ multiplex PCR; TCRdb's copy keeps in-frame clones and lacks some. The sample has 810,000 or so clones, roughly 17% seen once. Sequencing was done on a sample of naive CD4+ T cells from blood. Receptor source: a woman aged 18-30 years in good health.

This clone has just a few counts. The CDR3 nucleotides read TGTGCCAGCAGCTTGTTCGGCAGGGGTAAAAACATTCAGTACTTC. It translates to CASSLFGRGKNIQYF. This chain uses TRBV5-6 with TRBJ2-4, with D possibly being TRBD1 (6 bases). Per the germline V gene, CDR1 is SGHDT and CDR2 is YYEEEE. V dropped 1 base and J dropped 4 bases, with 12 bases sitting between them. CDR3 size: 15 residues.

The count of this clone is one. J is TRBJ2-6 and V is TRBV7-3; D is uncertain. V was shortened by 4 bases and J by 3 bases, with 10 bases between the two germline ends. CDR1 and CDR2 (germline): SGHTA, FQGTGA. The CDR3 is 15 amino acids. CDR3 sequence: CASSSQIGGANVLTF. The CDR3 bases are TGTGCCAGCAGCTCCCAGATAGGTGGGGCCAACGTCCTGACTTTC.

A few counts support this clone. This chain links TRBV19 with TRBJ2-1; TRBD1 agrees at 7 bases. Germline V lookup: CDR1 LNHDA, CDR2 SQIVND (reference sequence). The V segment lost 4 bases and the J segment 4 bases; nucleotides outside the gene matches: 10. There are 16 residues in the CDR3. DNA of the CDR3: TGTGCCAGTAGTACCCGACAGGGTACCCTGTACAATGAGCAGTTCTTC. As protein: CASSTRQGTLYNEQFF.

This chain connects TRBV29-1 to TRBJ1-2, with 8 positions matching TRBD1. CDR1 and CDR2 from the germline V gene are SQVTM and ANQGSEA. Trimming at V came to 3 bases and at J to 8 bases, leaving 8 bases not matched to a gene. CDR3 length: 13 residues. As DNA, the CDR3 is TGCAGCGTTGATCGGGGGACAGGACAAGGCTACACCTTC. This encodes CSVDRGTGQGYTF.

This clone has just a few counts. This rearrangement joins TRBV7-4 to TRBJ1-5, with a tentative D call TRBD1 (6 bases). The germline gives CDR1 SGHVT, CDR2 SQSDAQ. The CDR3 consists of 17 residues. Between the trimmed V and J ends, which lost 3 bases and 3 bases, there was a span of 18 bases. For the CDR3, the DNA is TGTGCCAGCAGCTTTACAGGAAAAAGGGGGGACAATCAGCCCCAGCATTTT. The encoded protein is CASSFTGKRGDNQPQHF.

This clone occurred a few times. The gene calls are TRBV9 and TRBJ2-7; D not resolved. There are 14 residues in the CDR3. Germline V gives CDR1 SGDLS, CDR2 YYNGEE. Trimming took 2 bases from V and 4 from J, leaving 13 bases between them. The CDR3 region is CASSVQTGPYEQYF. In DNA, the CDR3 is TGTGCCAGCAGCGTGCAGACGGGTCCGTACGAGCAGTACTTC.

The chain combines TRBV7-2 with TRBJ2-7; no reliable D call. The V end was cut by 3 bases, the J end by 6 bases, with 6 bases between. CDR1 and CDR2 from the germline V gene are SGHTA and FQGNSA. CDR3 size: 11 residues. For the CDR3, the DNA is TGTGCCAGCAGCTTCCTTGGCGAGCAGTACTTC. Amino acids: CASSFLGEQYF.

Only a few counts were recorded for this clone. CDR3 residues: CASSLTPKGDTQYF. CDR3 DNA sequence: TGTGCCAGCAGCTTAACCCCAAAGGGGGATACGCAGTATTTT. The chain links TRBV13 to TRBJ2-3, with a tentative D call TRBD1 (5 bases). Germline CDR1 reads PRHDT; CDR2 reads FYEKMQ (reference sequence). This CDR3 has 14 amino acids. The V end lost 2 bases, the J end lost 6 bases, and 12 bases lay between the germline ends.

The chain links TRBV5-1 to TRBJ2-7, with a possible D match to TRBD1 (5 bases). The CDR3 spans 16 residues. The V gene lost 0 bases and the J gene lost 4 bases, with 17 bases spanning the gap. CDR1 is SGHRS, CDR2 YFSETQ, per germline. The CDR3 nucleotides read TGCGCCAGCAGCTTGGTAGCCCCGCAGGGCCTTTACGAGCAGTACTTC. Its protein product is CASSLVAPQGLYEQYF.

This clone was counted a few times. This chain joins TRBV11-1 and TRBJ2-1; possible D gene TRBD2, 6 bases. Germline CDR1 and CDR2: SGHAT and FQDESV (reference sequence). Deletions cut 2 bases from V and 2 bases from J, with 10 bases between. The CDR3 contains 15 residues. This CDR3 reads CASSLPGETYNEQFF. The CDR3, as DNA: TGTGCCAGCAGCTTACCGGGGGAAACCTACAATGAGCAGTTCTTC.

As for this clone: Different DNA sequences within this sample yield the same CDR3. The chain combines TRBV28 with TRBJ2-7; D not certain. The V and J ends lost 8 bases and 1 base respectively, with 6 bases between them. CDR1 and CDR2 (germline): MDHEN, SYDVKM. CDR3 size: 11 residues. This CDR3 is CASGPSYEQYF. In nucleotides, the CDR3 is TGTGCCAGCGGGCCGTCCTACGAGCAGTACTTC.

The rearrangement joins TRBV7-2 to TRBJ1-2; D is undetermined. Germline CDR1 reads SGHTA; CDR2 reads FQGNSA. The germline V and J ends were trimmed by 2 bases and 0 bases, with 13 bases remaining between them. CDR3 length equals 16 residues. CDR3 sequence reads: CASSLHPQAPNYGYTF. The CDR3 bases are TGTGCCAGCAGCTTACACCCCCAGGCGCCTAACTATGGCTACACCTTC.

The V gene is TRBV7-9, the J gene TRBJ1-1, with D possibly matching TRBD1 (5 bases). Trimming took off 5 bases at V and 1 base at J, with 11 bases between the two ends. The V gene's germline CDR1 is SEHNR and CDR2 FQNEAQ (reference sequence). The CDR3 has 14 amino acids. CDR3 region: CASSLDTGNTEAFF. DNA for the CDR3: TGTGCCAGCAGCCTGGACACGGGGAACACTGAAGCTTTCTTT.

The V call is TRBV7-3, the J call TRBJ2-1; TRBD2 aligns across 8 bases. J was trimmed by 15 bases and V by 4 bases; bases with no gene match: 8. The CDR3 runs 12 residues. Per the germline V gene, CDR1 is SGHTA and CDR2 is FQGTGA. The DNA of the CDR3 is TGTGCCAGCAGCTCGAGCGGGAGTAGACTGTTCTTC. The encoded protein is CASSSSGSRLFF.

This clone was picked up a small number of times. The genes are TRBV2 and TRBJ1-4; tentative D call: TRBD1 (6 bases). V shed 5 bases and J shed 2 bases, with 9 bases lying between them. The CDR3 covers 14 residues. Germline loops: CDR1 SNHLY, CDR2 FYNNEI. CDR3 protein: CASSYRATNEKLFF. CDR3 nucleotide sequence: TGTGCCAGCAGTTACAGGGCTACTAATGAAAAACTGTTTTTT.

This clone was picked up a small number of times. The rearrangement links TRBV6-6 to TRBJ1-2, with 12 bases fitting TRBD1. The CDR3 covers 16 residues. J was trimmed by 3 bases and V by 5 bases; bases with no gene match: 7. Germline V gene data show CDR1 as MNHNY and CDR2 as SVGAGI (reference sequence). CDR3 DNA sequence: TGTGCCAGCAGTCAACTGGGACAGGGGGCAGACTATGGCTACACCTTC. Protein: CASSQLGQGADYGYTF.

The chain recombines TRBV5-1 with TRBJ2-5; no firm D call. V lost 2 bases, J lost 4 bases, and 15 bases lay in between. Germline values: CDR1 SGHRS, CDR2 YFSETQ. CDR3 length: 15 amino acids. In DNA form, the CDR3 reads TGCGCCAGCAGCTTCTCTGCCGAGTTGGCAGAGACCCAGTACTTC. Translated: CASSFSAELAETQYF.

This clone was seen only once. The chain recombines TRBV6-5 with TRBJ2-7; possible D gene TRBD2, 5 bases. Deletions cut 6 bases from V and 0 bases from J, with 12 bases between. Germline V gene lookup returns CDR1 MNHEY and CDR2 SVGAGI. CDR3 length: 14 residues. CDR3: CASRADHYSYEQYF. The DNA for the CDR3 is TGTGCCAGCAGAGCGGACCATTACTCCTACGAGCAGTACTTC.

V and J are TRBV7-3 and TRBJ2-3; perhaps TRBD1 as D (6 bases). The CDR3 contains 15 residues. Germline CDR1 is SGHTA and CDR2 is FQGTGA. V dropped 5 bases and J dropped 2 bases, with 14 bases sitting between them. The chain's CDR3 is CASSPRGRHTDTQYF. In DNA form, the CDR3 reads TGTGCCAGCAGCCCCAGGGGCAGACACACAGATACGCAGTATTTT.

DNA of the CDR3: TGTGCCAGCTCTCGACAGGGAATAGGATACAATGAGCAGTTCTTC. It yields the protein CASSRQGIGYNEQFF. The rearrangement links TRBV2 to TRBJ2-1; 7 nucleotides match TRBD1. Germline V gene lookup returns CDR1 SNHLY and CDR2 FYNNEI. The V gene end was trimmed by 8 bases and the J gene end by 4 bases; junction bases not matched to a gene: 11. This CDR3 contains 15 residues.